This T cell receptor beta chain was recovered during a study of T cell responses to AZD1222 COVID-19 vaccine. Study in general: Both about-4-week and about-12-week second-dose recipients were combined.

Deletions cut 3 bases from V and 5 bases from J, with 13 bases between. The germline gives CDR1 SQVTM, CDR2 ANQGSEA. This CDR3 comprises 13 residues. The table came from immunoSEQ multiplex PCR; TCRdb's copy has only in-frame clones and leaves some out. The sample yields about 83,000 clones, around 86% seen once. General study results and limits: Donors in the cohort were predominantly white British and more often female, and clonal diversity was possibly underestimated.

Details on this clone: Antigen specificity is unknown.

The specimen comprised peripheral blood, sampled on day 0 of AZD1222 vaccination. The chain has TRBV29-1 and TRBJ1-2; D unresolved. This TCR was sampled from an adult in good health. CDR3 amino acids: CSVEVRSGYGYTF. The CDR3 bases are TGCAGCGTTGAGGTCAGGAGTGGGTATGGCTACACCTTC.